This T cell receptor (beta chain) was profiled in a study of cytomegalovirus exposure and HLA in healthy donors (dated by TCRdb to about 2017). A note on the overall study: An earlier analysis of several hundred of the donors reported 250 to 300 Gb of sequence data and around 120 million unique TCR beta sequences from about 179 million T cells. An early release covering some 640 HLA-typed donors comprised around 300 gigabases of sequencing data and tens of millions of unique TCR sequences. The genetic ancestry cluster associated with self-reported Caucasian donors included roughly 84% of the roughly 380 genotyped donors. The study aimed to test whether signatures of past pathogen exposure could be identified by cataloging public T cell receptors. The study used immunosequencing to profile the T cell repertoires of around 600 subjects and linked those repertoires to cytomegalovirus serostatus. Besides the first cohort of 666 subjects, a separate validation cohort made up of some 110 different subjects was used. To predict cytomegalovirus infection status, the study combined high-throughput TCR immunosequencing, statistical association of individual TCRs with disease status, and machine learning. A later analysis re-analyzed previously published TCR beta repertoires from 660 or so donors and added high-resolution HLA genotyping to study TCR occurrence patterns. Rather than drawing on any new phenotypic data, the later analysis identified candidate immune exposures from TCR beta sequences and the way those sequences occurred across donors. To decide whether each TCR beta V gene segment behaved as functional or pseudogenic, an earlier analysis of fewer than 750 of the donors relied on high-throughput TCR beta sequencing. Donor age, sex, ethnicity and CMV serostatus were compiled alongside the repertoire data. Genome-wide SNP genotypes for about 55% of the roughly 670 donors were used in a later genetic analysis, which treated that subset as a discovery cohort. All discovery cohort repertoires had been generated using a single sequencing platform. HLA typing covered class I and class II loci at four-digit resolution. Typing coverage varied by locus: 629-630 donors for A, B, C, DRB1 and DQB1; more than 500 for DQA1; nearly 610 for DPA1; some 470 for DPB1. Roughly 5 DR-DQ haplotypes were treated as single units for association and clustering because of strong linkage in the cohort. On average, roughly 250,000 unique TCR beta nucleotide sequences were sequenced per donor among 300 to 500 genotyped donors of the cohort, with about 17% of those sequences being non-productive. Beyond this particular receptor, the publication reports: A later genetic analysis reported fewer N-insertions in productive TCRs among donors in an Asian-associated ancestry cluster than the approximately 670-donor mean. Linkage disequilibrium might explain the correlated functional status among segregating V segments, but an unknown experimental factor could not be excluded. This cohort had only TCR beta chains sequenced, and the lack of alpha or paired-chain data limited which features could be detected. The only immune exposure information available for the cohort was CMV serostatus. Cytomegalovirus status was reported to be diagnosed by the classifier with high specificity and sensitivity in both the original and validation cohorts. Most TCR sequences were observed very rarely across donors, whereas some public TCRs were present in many individuals. Because the 87-base-pair reads could not distinguish some IMGT-functional V segments, including TRBV6-2 and TRBV6-3, those segments were excluded. Strong co-occurrence of HLA alleles, especially DR and DQ, made assigning TCR associations to individual alleles difficult. An association between a missense DCLRE1C variant and V-gene and J-gene trimming of TCR beta chains was found in a later genetic analysis and replicated in an independent cohort. The study listed 164 TCR beta chains as associated with cytomegalovirus. According to a later analysis, parvovirus B19, influenza, CMV and Epstein-Barr virus appeared linked to several top co-occurrence clusters. In a later analysis, most CMV-associated TCR beta chains were found to appear HLA-restricted, with HLA associations seemingly driven largely by CMV exposure. The earlier analysis of 587 of the donors excluded around 17 rarely observed V segments, including chromosome 9 orphons, because counts were too low. At a false discovery rate of 0.05, a later analysis linked around 15,000 TCR beta sequences to specific HLA alleles. Presence/absence analyses assumed roughly uniform sequencing depth across donors, an assumption that may not hold. Because HLA typing was unavailable for some donors at each locus, only the typed subset was used in association tests. A further reported finding was that TCR beta sequences accurately predicted the HLA-A and HLA-B alleles for most subjects in the first cohort. In a later analysis, TCR association rates were found to vary across HLA loci, with the most associated TCRs seen for DRB1 alleles and the fewest for HLA-C alleles. In an earlier analysis of around 600 of the donors, most TCR beta V segments were observed in productive rearrangements about 87% or about 30% of the time, broadly matching IMGT annotations. The authors suggested that the approach could potentially be generalized to other disease states and immunological phenotypes. In vitro tests confirmed that three of the cytomegalovirus-associated TCR beta chains recognize cytomegalovirus antigens. A group of highly shared sequence variants was considered likely to be a technical artifact of the sequencing pipeline. Compared with equally common non-associated chains, HLA-associated TCR beta chains in a later analysis were more clonally expanded and had lower generation probabilities.

In total, 500 to 700 healthy bone marrow donors made up the cohort. All cohort members were sampled while nominally healthy, although unrecorded immune exposures were likely present. The donor was CMV seropositive and was included in the group of 270 or so seropositive cohort members. Each donor provided a peripheral blood sample, and peripheral blood mononuclear cells were used for TCR beta sequencing. Genomic DNA was extracted from the blood cell samples with the Qiagen DNeasy Blood Extraction Kit. A word on this clone: Its target antigen remains unknown. There are no base qualities to consult, and no much larger clone falls within one base.

The library was generated by the immunoSEQ multiplex PCR assay. A mixture of 60 forward primers for TCR Vbeta segments and 13 reverse primers for TCR Jbeta segments was used in the multiplex PCR. A multiplex PCR assay on genomic DNA amplified the CDR3 region of rearranged TCR beta genes. The Illumina HiSeq System was used to sequence the amplified TCR beta libraries as 87-base-pair reads. The paper's data handling went like this. A later analysis tallied 80 million to 95 million unique TCR beta chains across the 610 or so repertoires, and some 10 million of those chains were shared by two or more donors. Raw reads were error-corrected and collapsed into unique sequences with a nearest-neighbor algorithm that merged closely related sequences to remove PCR and sequencing errors. Alignment of CDR3 sequences to IMGT reference sequences was used to assign V, D and J gene segments. For a sequence to be retained, at least a six-nucleotide match to both a V gene segment and a J gene segment was required. Rearrangements were classified as productive when the CDR3 lacked stop codons and remained in frame with V and J, and all other rearrangements were classified as non-productive. Following IMGT convention, CDR3 was defined as the stretch from the second conserved V-encoded cysteine to the conserved J-encoded phenylalanine. The earlier analysis of 500 to 600 of the donors excluded sequences that lacked an unambiguous match to a single V gene segment. In an earlier analysis of 450 to 750 of the donors, a V segment was called functional when productive rearrangements were above 56.7%, and segregating when the standard deviation between donors exceeded 5%. A statistical classification framework was developed to diagnose cytomegalovirus status using the catalog of TCR beta chain sequences. V and J gene assignment, in a later analysis, came from comparing TCR nucleotide sequences with IMGT/GENE-DB human TR gene sequences. Using the TCRdist pipeline, a later analysis assigned CDR3 sequences along with most-parsimonious VDJ recombination scenarios. In a later analysis, every TCR beta chain was defined by the combination of its CDR3 amino acid sequence and its V-gene family, and reads without a unique V-gene family were dropped. In a later analysis, 450 to 600 highly shared, low-generation-probability nucleotide sequences were removed to address suspected cross-contamination and a sequencing artifact. A later analysis calculated a clonal expansion index for each public chain from normalized within-repertoire ranks of inferred template counts. A later analysis computed generation probabilities with a VDJ recombination model fitted to out-of-frame rearrangements, and checked the results against IGoR. In a later analysis, hypergeometric tests were used to score TCR-TCR, TCR-HLA and TCR-CMV co-occurrence, with a repertoire-size bias correction applied to TCR pairs. To estimate false discovery rates, a later analysis permuted the HLA or CMV assignments 20 times. A later analysis grouped co-occurring TCRs with DBSCAN, adding TCRdist sequence similarity when clustering within HLA-allele-positive subsets. For co-occurrence clustering, repertoires with fewer than 30,000 or more than 120,000 public chains were excluded, along with five repertoires with anomalous nucleotide sharing. TCRdb re-hosts the immuneACCESS table, in-frame sequences only. Its copies lack some clones; in the studies checked, an unresolved V gene accounts for under half of them, and the cause for the rest is not known. V, J and clone size derive from that table, while D and trimming were established from the DNA sequence. The sample yields fewer than 150,000 clones; about 75% were counted once. Approximately 30% of the sample goes to the ten largest clones.

The CDR3 has 14 amino acids, counting the end cysteine and phenylalanine. The DNA shown is the 42-base CDR3, in frame from base 1. The junction shows trimming of 2 bases on V and 4 bases on J, plus 14 bases between the germline ends. The germline V gene specifies SQVTM as CDR1 and ANQGSEA as CDR2. This receptor was taken from a man in his 60s in good health and CMV-seropositive. The sequenced sample consisted of PBMCs. In this chain, TRBV29-1 is recombined with TRBJ1-2; the D gene is not confidently resolved. The CDR3 in this case is CSVESGPVAYGYTF. The nucleotide sequence is TGCAGCGTTGAATCTGGCCCCGTGGCCTATGGCTACACCTTC.